This T cell receptor beta chain was recorded in a study of Ad26.COV2.S vaccination and SARS-CoV-2 variants. Study background: COV1001, an Ad26.COV2.S trial, supplied this vaccine-arm donor.

Treatment defined: about 20 received Ad26.COV2.S at low or high dose, single or two shots; several received placebo; per-sample allocation not given. Sampling happened 63 days after the first vaccine or placebo injection. Method: immunoSEQ multiplex PCR; TCRdb's copy keeps in-frame clones and lacks some. The sample holds around 340,000 clones, approximately 86% seen once. Findings and limits, study-wide: Recipients of either vaccine or placebo displayed similar breadth of non-spike TCRs.

Germline-derived CDR1 and CDR2 are SNHLY and FYNNEI. Trimming cost V 5 bases and J 1 base, with 9 bases left between them. The length of the CDR3 is 15 residues. In the case of this clone: Its antigen is as yet unknown.

The TCR comes from a person aged 18 to 65 who received the Ad26.COV2.S COVID-19 vaccine or a placebo. The specimen comprised peripheral blood, sampled in a trial of Ad26.COV2.S vaccine versus placebo. This sequence joins TRBV2 and TRBJ2-6, with a possible D match to TRBD1 (6 bases). DNA of the CDR3: TGTGCCAGCAGTCTTGACAGGTCTGGGGCCAACGTCCTGACTTTC. Its protein is CASSLDRSGANVLTF.